Listed below are T cell receptor beta chains from one sample, sequenced in a study of blood T cell repertoires in COVID-19. The repertoire was sequenced with immunoSEQ multiplex PCR; TCRdb's copy has only in-frame clones and lacks some. Of 34,000 or so clones listed, 80% to 90% were seen once; the top ten hold about 14%. The sample consisted of peripheral blood. The receptors derive from a man in his fifties or sixties with active COVID-19. Both conserved end residues are part of each CDR3. Fields, in order: V gene, clone size, J gene, CDR3 protein. For some rows the clone size is stated as once, few or many, or as a class when expanded; others skip it.

TRBV12-3/TRBV12-4	once	TRBJ2-7	CASALRQMGEQYF
TRBV28	NA	TRBJ2-7	CASSLLYEQYF
TRBV5-1	NA	TRBJ2-1	CASSLTMTSRQFF
TRBV5-1	NA	TRBJ2-1	CASGRGEVVYNEQFF
TRBV30	NA	TRBJ1-2	CAWTSTEELYGYTF
TRBV5-5	NA	TRBJ2-1	CASSLTFRVSSYNEQFF
TRBV15	once	TRBJ1-2	CATSRENPGAYGYTF
TRBV7-9	NA	TRBJ2-1	CASSLGVAGPSYNEQFF
TRBV7-7	NA	TRBJ1-1	CASSYPTGGPAEAFF
TRBV5-1	NA	TRBJ2-2	CASSPAWASGGTGELFF
TRBV19	NA	TRBJ1-1	CASSMGQGWTEAFF
TRBV7-9	NA	TRBJ1-5	CASSPLARDQPQHF
TRBV27	NA	TRBJ2-7	CASSSLGGQGYEQCF
TRBV7-3	NA	TRBJ1-4	CASSRLGQAEAKLFF
TRBV9	once	TRBJ1-1	CASSVRSGANTEAFF
TRBV28	NA	TRBJ2-2	CASSLSVGNTGELFF
TRBV27	few	TRBJ1-6	CASSPGARQGNSPLHF
TRBV5-1	NA	TRBJ2-1	CASSLAGTSGSEAQFF
TRBV19	once	TRBJ2-2	CASSTVGRIGGELFF
TRBV2	NA	TRBJ2-7	CATLSQGRSYEQYF
TRBV28	once	TRBJ1-3	CASSTRDSGNTIYF
TRBV18	NA	TRBJ2-1	CASSRLAGDLDEQFF
TRBV7-3	once	TRBJ2-5	CASSYGGVPGETQYF
TRBV15	NA	TRBJ2-5	CATSREWTGTAGTQYF